This T cell receptor (beta chain) was sequenced in a study of blood T cell repertoires in COVID-19. V lost 4 bases and J lost 8; bases outside the gene matches: 5. The CDR3 totals 13 residues. Germline CDR1 reads SGHTA; CDR2 reads FQGNSA. How the authors handled the data: Using reference gene primer amplification, nucleated cell counts were estimated. Sequencing was performed with immunoSEQ multiplex PCR; in TCRdb, only in-frame clones are kept and a portion is missing. The V and J calls and clone size were taken over from that table, and D and trimming were inferred from the DNA. The table shows more than 300,000 clones, with 70% to 90% occurring only once.

This TCR was recovered from a man aged 18-30 years who had recovered from COVID-19. The chain is built from TRBV7-2 and TRBJ1-1; 9 bases map to TRBD1. The sample consisted of peripheral blood. As DNA, the CDR3 is TGTGCCAGCAGCTCAAGGGACAGGGAAGAAGCTTTCTTT. It yields the protein CASSSRDREEAFF.